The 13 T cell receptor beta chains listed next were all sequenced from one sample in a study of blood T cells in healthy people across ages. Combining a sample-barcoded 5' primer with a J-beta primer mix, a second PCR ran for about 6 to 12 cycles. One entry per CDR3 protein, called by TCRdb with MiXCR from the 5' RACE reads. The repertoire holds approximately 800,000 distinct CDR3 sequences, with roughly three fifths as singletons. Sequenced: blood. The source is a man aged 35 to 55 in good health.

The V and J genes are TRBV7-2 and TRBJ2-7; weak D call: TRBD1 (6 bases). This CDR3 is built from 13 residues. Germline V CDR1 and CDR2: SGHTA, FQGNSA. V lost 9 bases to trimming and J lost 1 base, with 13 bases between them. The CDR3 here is CASMNRDSYEQYF. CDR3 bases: TGTGCCAGTATGAACAGGGATTCCTACGAGCAGTACTTC.

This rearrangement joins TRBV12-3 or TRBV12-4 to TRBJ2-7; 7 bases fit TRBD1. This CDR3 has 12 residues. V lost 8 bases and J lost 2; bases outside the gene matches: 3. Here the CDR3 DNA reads TGTGCCAGCGGACAGGAGCCCTACGAGCAGTACTTC. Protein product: CASGQEPYEQYF.

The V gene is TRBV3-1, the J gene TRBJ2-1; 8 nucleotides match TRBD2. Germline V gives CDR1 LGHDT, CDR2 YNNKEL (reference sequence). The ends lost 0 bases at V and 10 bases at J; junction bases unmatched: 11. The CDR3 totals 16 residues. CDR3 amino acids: CASSQDGAGGLREQFF. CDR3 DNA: TGTGCCAGCAGCCAAGACGGGGCGGGGGGTCTGCGAGAGCAGTTCTTC.

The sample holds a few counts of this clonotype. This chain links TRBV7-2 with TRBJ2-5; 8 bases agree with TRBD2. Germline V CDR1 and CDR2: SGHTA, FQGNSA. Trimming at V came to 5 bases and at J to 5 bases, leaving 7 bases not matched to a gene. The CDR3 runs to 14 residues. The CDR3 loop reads CASSLSGDGETQYF. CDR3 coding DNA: TGTGCCAGCAGCCTTAGCGGGGACGGTGAGACCCAGTACTTC.

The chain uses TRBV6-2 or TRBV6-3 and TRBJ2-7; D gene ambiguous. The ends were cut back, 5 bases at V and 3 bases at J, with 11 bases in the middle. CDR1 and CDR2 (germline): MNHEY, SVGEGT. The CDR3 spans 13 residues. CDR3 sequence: CASSTAMGYEQYF. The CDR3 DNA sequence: TGTGCCAGCAGTACCGCCATGGGCTACGAGCAGTACTTC.

The CDR3 nucleotides read TGCAGCGTAGGGGATACGCAGTATTTT. This sequence encodes CSVGDTQYF. V gene TRBV29-1 combines with J gene TRBJ2-3; no clear D. This CDR3 spans 9 amino acids. V lost 6 bases and J lost 6, with 4 bases in between. CDR1 and CDR2 (germline): SQVTM, ANQGSEA.

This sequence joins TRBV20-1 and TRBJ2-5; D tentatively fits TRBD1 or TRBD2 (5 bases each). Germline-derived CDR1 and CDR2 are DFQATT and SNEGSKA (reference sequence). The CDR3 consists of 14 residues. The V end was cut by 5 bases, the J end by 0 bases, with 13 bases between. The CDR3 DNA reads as TGCAGTGCTCACCTCGGGGCAGACCAAGAGACCCAGTACTTC. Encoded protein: CSAHLGADQETQYF.

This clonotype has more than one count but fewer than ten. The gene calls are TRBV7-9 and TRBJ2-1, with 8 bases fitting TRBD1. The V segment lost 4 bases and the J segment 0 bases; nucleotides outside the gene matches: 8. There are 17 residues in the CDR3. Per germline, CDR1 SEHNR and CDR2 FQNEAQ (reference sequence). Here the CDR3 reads CASSSGQGANSYNEQFF. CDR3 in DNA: TGTGCCAGCAGCTCCGGACAGGGAGCAAACTCCTACAATGAGCAGTTCTTC.

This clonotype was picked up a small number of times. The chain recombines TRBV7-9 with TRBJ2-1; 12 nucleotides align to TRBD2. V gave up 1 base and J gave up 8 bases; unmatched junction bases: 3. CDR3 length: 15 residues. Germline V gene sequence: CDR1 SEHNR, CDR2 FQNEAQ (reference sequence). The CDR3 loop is CASSLGLAGAYEQFF. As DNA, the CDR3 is TGTGCCAGCAGCTTAGGACTAGCGGGAGCTTATGAGCAGTTCTTC.

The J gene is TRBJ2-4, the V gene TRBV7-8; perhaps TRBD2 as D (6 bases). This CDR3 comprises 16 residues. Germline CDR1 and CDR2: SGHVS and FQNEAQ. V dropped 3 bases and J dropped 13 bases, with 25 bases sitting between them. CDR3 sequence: CASSFGTPFLYNEQYF. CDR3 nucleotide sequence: TGTGCCAGCAGCTTCGGGACTCCTTTCCTTTACAATGAGCAGTACTTC.

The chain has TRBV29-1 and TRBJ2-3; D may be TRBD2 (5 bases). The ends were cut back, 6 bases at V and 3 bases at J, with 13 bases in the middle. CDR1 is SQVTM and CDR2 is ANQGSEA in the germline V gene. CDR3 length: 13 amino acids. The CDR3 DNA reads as TGCAGCGTCAGAGGGCGATCAACAGATACGCAGTATTTT. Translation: CSVRGRSTDTQYF.

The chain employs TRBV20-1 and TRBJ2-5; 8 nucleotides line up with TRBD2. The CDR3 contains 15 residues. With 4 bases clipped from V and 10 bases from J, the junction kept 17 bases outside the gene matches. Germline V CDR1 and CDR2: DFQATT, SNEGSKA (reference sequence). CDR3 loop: CSAIWRGALPEDQYF. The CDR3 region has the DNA TGCAGTGCTATTTGGCGGGGGGCGCTGCCAGAGGACCAGTACTTC.

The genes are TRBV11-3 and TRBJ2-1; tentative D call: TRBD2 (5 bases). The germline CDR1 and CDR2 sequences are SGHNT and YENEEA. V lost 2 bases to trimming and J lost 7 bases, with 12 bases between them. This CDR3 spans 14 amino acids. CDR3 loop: CASSLNPSGNEQFF. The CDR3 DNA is TGTGCCAGCAGCTTAAATCCCTCGGGAAATGAGCAGTTCTTC.